This TCR beta chain came from a study of T cells in women clearing cervical HPV infection. Repertoires were generated with immunoSEQ multiplex PCR, while TCRdb's copy carries only in-frame clones and drops some. This sample's table reports more than 20,000 clones. The V gene end was trimmed by 2 bases and the J gene end by 6 bases; junction bases not matched to a gene: 1. Germline V gives CDR1 DFQATT, CDR2 SNEGSKA (reference sequence). This CDR3 contains 14 residues. A word on this clone: The read ends 3 residues shy of where the CDR3 ends; the end is completed using the germline J gene.

Sequences were obtained from blood buffy coat. The receptor's source is a woman aged 18 to 75 with a cervical HPV16 infection that either progressed to CIN3+ or cleared (not recorded which). The rearrangement joins TRBV20-1 to TRBJ2-2; 12 bases are shared with TRBD2. The sequenced part of the CDR3 DNA is TGCAGTGCTAGACTAGCGGGGGGGCCCGGGGAG. Translated: CSARLAGGPGE. Given in full, the CDR3 is CSARLAGGPGELFF.